The 3 T cell receptor beta chains below all came from one sample that was sequenced in a study of shared clonotypes between healthy human individuals. The repertoire was sequenced with immunoSEQ multiplex PCR; TCRdb's copy has only in-frame clones and lacks some. The sample records a few million clones, approximately 92% being singletons. Cells designated naive CD8 were CD45RO-negative and were positively selected for CCR7, with terminally differentiated effector memory CD45RA+ cells excluded. Sequencing was performed on naive CD8+ T cells from PBMCs. Receptor source: a man in his late teens or twenties in good health. Some clones in this sample may be carry-over from other donors' samples.

The chain links TRBV7-9 to TRBJ2-1; D is perhaps TRBD2 (6 bases). The CDR3 is 16 amino acids. From germline, CDR1 is SEHNR and CDR2 FQNEAQ (reference sequence). The germline V and J ends were trimmed by 4 bases and 0 bases, with 13 bases remaining between them. CDR3 sequence: CASSSDIGSSYNEQFF. In DNA form, the CDR3 reads TGTGCCAGCAGCTCCGACATCGGGAGCTCCTACAATGAGCAGTTCTTC.

This rearrangement joins TRBV4-1 to TRBJ1-4; 11 bases agree with TRBD1. CDR3 length: 16 residues. The V gene's germline CDR1 is MGHRA and CDR2 YSYEKL. Trimming took 1 base from V and 7 from J; bases not matched to a gene: 5. The CDR3 is CASSQGAGTGGEKLFF. The CDR3 nucleotides read TGCGCCAGCAGCCAAGGGGCCGGGACAGGGGGTGAAAAACTGTTTTTT.

The CDR3 DNA is TGTGCCAGCAGCTTAGTACTAGGGGGGCGCACAGATACGCAGTATTTT. Protein product: CASSLVLGGRTDTQYF. The chain recombines TRBV11-2 with TRBJ2-3; TRBD1 or TRBD2 may be the D gene (6 bases each). Trimming cost V 1 base and J 1 base, with 12 bases left between them. This CDR3 is built from 16 residues. The germline gives CDR1 SGHAT, CDR2 FQNNGV.